The 29 T cell receptor beta chains below were found in one sample sequenced in a study of tumor and adjacent non-tumor tissue in lung cancer. TCRbeta libraries were built with three rounds of nested PCR, modified from ARM-PCR. From the multiplex PCR reads, TCRdb called clonotypes with MiXCR, one entry per CDR3 protein. The table records roughly 67,000 distinct CDR3 sequences, more than 65% of them present only once. The template was RNA from unsorted bulk tissue. The normal lung tissue was taken more than 3 cm from the tumor edge. The specimen was distant non-tumor lung tissue. These receptors all come from a man between 60 and 70 years old with non-small cell lung cancer.

Of note for this clonotype: Here the CDR3 omits its conserved ending phenylalanine or tryptophan, so a read error is the likely source. V gene TRBV10-3 combines with J gene TRBJ2-1; possibly TRBD1 or TRBD2 for D (6 bases each). The CDR3 is made up of 12 amino acids. Germline V gene lookup returns CDR1 ENHRY and CDR2 SYGVKD. The CDR3 reads CPMEGDHIEQFS. The CDR3 bases are TGTCCCATGGAGGGGGACCACATTGAGCAGTTCTCC.

This clonotype was counted a few times. A read error may account for a junction end that differs from germline. This chain joins TRBV28 and TRBJ1-1; no definite D call. The CDR3 has 13 amino acids. CDR1 MDHEN and CDR2 SYDVKM come from the germline V gene. As DNA, the CDR3 is TGTGCCAGCAGCTTACCGGAGAACATTGAAGCTTTCTTT. Translation gives CASSLPENIEAFF.

Details on this clonotype: The junction departs from germline at one end; a sequencing error may be responsible. CDR3 sequence reads: CSVETGIQETQYF. CDR3 DNA sequence: TGCAGTGTTGAAACAGGTATACAGGAGACCCAGTACTTC. The chain has TRBV29-1 and TRBJ2-5, with D perhaps matching TRBD1 (5 bases). This CDR3 region has 13 residues. The germline V gene encodes CDR1 SQVTM and CDR2 ANQGSEA.

V and J are TRBV6-6 and TRBJ1-2; possible D gene TRBD1, 5 bases. This CDR3 has 13 amino acids. The germline V and J ends were trimmed by 6 bases and 4 bases, with 12 bases remaining between them. Looked up from germline, CDR1 is MNHNY and CDR2 is SVGAGI (reference sequence). DNA for the CDR3: TGTGCCAGCAGCTTACAGGATGGCTATGGCTACACCTTC. This gives the protein CASSLQDGYGYTF.

A remark on this clonotype: A much larger clone differs from this one at a single base, so this may be a read error. J is TRBJ2-1 and V is TRBV7-9; D gene uncertain. Deletions cut 1 base from V and 11 bases from J, with 6 bases between. The CDR3 totals 11 residues. The germline gives CDR1 SEHNR, CDR2 FQNEAQ (reference sequence). CDR3 in DNA: TGTGCCAGCAGCTTAGGCGATAAGCAGTTCTTC. Protein product: CASSLGDKQFF.

The table lists this clonotype with many counts. The chain carries TRBV20-1 and TRBJ2-7; the match to TRBD2 covers 11 bases. Germline V gives CDR1 DFQATT, CDR2 SNEGSKA (reference sequence). V dropped 5 bases and J dropped 0; count of bases not matched to a gene: 9. The CDR3 is made up of 16 amino acids. The CDR3 here is CSAEGTSGKSSYEQYF. The CDR3 DNA sequence: TGCAGTGCTGAGGGGACTAGCGGAAAAAGCTCCTACGAGCAGTACTTC.

This clonotype has a count of ten or more. The chain uses TRBV5-1 and TRBJ2-7, with D possibly matching TRBD2 (5 bases). Trimming took off 4 bases at V and 1 base at J, with 9 bases between the two ends. The CDR3 is made up of 13 amino acids. The germline V gene encodes CDR1 SGHRS and CDR2 YFSETQ. Written as DNA, the CDR3 is TGCGCCAGCAGCGTCGGGGAGTCCTACGAGCAGTACTTC. This translates into CASSVGESYEQYF.

A word on this clonotype: Since a much larger clone is just one base distant, this may be a read error. J is TRBJ2-7 and V is TRBV24-1; D not certain. The germline V gene encodes CDR1 KGHDR and CDR2 SFDVKD. Between the trimmed V and J ends, which lost 6 bases and 0 bases, there was a span of 8 bases. The CDR3 is 13 amino acids. The CDR3, as DNA: TGTGCCACCAGTAGCCGGGTCTCCTACGAGCAGTACTTC. Its protein product is CATSSRVSYEQYF.

On this clonotype: The CDR3 carries no conserved terminal phenylalanine or tryptophan, so it likely arises from a read error. The chain couples TRBV4-1 to TRBJ2-7; D call uncertain. In germline, CDR1 is MGHRA, CDR2 YSYEKL. This CDR3 is built from 15 residues. Written as DNA, the CDR3 is TGTGCCAGCAGCCAAGGTCCAGTGGGGAACTACGAGCAGTACCTC. Its protein product is CASSQGPVGNYEQYL.

The sample holds one count of this clonotype. Since the CDR3 does not end with the conserved phenylalanine or tryptophan, this likely comes from a read error. The chain links TRBV10-2 to TRBJ2-1; a weak D match, TRBD2 (7 bases). V lost 9 bases and J lost 7, with 22 bases in between. The V gene's germline CDR1 is WSHSY and CDR2 SAAADI. The CDR3 runs to 15 residues. CDR3 in DNA: TGCGCCAGTAATGAGTCGGAGGGGGAGGGTAATGAGCAGTTCTCC. This encodes CASNESEGEGNEQFS.

As for this clonotype: The junction does not match germline at one end; this may be a read error. The V gene is TRBV9, the J gene TRBJ2-2; D gene ambiguous. The germline V gene encodes CDR1 SGDLS and CDR2 YYNGEE. The CDR3 length is 16 residues. The CDR3 spells CASRGQDTANTVELFF. CDR3 in DNA: TGTGCCAGCAGAGGTCAAGACACCGCGAACACCGTGGAGCTGTTTTTT.

A word on this clonotype: One end of the junction does not line up with germline, which may come from a read error. CDR3: CSVAPGGLDTEAFF. The CDR3, as DNA: TGCAGCGTTGCCCCCGGGGGGCTGGACACTGAAGCATTCTTT. J is TRBJ1-1 and V is TRBV29-1, with D perhaps TRBD1 (6 bases). The V gene's germline CDR1 is SQVTM and CDR2 ANQGSEA. CDR3 length equals 14 residues.

To note about this clonotype: Being one base from a much bigger clone, this may be a read error. The rearrangement uses TRBV5-1 and TRBJ2-1, with a possible D match to TRBD2 (5 bases). Germline lookup yields CDR1 SGHRS and CDR2 YFSETQ. This CDR3 spans 13 amino acids. Trimming removed 0 bases from V and 16 bases from J, with 17 bases in between. CDR3 sequence: CASSLDLLGIRFF. For the CDR3, the DNA is TGCGCCAGCAGCTTGGATTTACTCGGGATCCGCTTCTTC. Drawing the rest from reference TRBV5-1 and TRBJ2-1, the complete variable domain is KAGVTQTPRYLIKTRGQQVTLSCSPISGHRSVSWYQQTPGQGLQFLFEYFSETQRNKGNFPGRFSGRQFSNSRSEMNVSTLELGDSALYLCASSLDLLGIRFFGPGTRLTVL.

This clonotype was seen repeatedly, ten times or more. This chain joins TRBV20-1 and TRBJ1-5, with D tentatively TRBD1 (6 bases). Trimming cost V 3 bases and J 5 bases, with 11 bases left between them. CDR3 length equals 13 residues. Germline lookup yields CDR1 DFQATT and CDR2 SNEGSKA (reference sequence). CDR3 loop: CSASTGLDQPQHF. In DNA, the CDR3 is TGCAGTGCTAGCACAGGGTTAGATCAGCCCCAGCATTTT.

Comment on this clonotype: No conserved phenylalanine or tryptophan is present at the end of the CDR3, so a read error is the likely explanation. This chain joins TRBV5-4 and TRBJ1-1, with 7 positions matching TRBD1. Trimming at V came to 6 bases and at J to 0 bases, leaving 5 bases not matched to a gene. This CDR3 comprises 14 residues. CDR1 is SGHNT, CDR2 YYREEE, per germline (reference sequence). The CDR3 DNA sequence: TGTGCCAGCACCTCGGACAGGATGAACACTGAAGCTTTCGTT. This sequence encodes CASTSDRMNTEAFV.

To note about this clonotype: An end of the junction differs from the germline gene, which may be a read error. V and J are TRBV29-1 and TRBJ2-1, with D tentatively TRBD1 (6 bases). The CDR3 covers 13 residues. The germline V gene has CDR1 SQVTM and CDR2 ANQGSEA. As DNA, the CDR3 is TGCAGCGTTGAAGGGACAGATTACAATGAGCGGTTCTTC. Encoded protein: CSVEGTDYNERFF.

A word on this clonotype: A junction end diverges from the germline sequence, so it may reflect a read error. The CDR3 sequence is CVSSYSSCGYNEQFF. DNA of the CDR3: TGTGTCAGCAGTTACTCTTCTTGCGGATACAATGAGCAGTTCTTC. The rearrangement joins TRBV6-5 to TRBJ2-1; D gene unclear. CDR1 and CDR2 from the germline V gene are MNHEY and SVGAGI. This CDR3 spans 15 amino acids.

About this clonotype itself: The CDR3 carries no conserved terminal phenylalanine or tryptophan, so it likely arises from a read error. It is unclear where the CDR3 begins or ends on the DNA, so no DNA is shown, and the CDR3 is as TCRdb lists it. The chain uses TRBV5-4 and TRBJ2-3; TRBD2 was called by the table and not checked on the DNA. The germline CDR1 and CDR2 sequences are SGHNT and YYREEE (reference sequence). From its first to its last residue, the CDR3 has 16 amino acids. The CDR3 is CASSPIEREPGDTLYL.

This rearrangement joins TRBV28 to TRBJ2-1; possibly TRBD2 for D (5 bases). V lost 8 bases to trimming and J lost 2 bases, with 13 bases between them. From germline, CDR1 is MDHEN and CDR2 SYDVKM. The CDR3 has 14 amino acids. CDR3 in amino acids: CASRPSCPYNEQFF. The CDR3 region has the DNA TGTGCCAGCCGTCCTAGCTGTCCCTACAATGAGCAGTTCTTC.

As regards this clonotype: A clone one base away is much larger, so this may be a read error. The V call is TRBV19, the J call TRBJ2-2, with D unclear. The CDR3 is made up of 14 amino acids. The germline V gene has CDR1 LNHDA and CDR2 SQIVND (reference sequence). The CDR3 region has the DNA TGTGCCAGTAGTATCTCTCGGATTCCCGGGCAGCTGTTTTTT. The encoded protein is CASSISRIPGQLFF. Looking up the rest from reference TRBV19 and TRBJ2-2 gives the full variable domain: DGGITQSPKYLFRKEGQNVTLSCEQNLNHDAMYWYRQDPGQGLRLIYYSQIVNDFQKGDIAEGYSVSREKKESFPLTVTSAQKNPTAFYLCASSISRIPGQLFFGEGSRLTVL.

About this clonotype: At one boundary the junction diverges from the germline segment, which might be a read error. J is TRBJ2-2 and V is TRBV11-3; D call uncertain. Germline CDR1 SGHNT, CDR2 YENEEA. The CDR3 runs 11 residues. The CDR3 sequence: CANSPAWELFF. The CDR3 coding sequence is TGTGCCAACAGCCCCGCCTGGGAGCTGTTTTTT.

Details on this clonotype: A junction end diverges from the germline sequence, so it may reflect a read error. The chain has TRBV10-1 and TRBJ2-3; D remains unclear. Germline values: CDR1 WNHNN, CDR2 SYGVQD (reference sequence). This CDR3 is 13 amino acids long. The CDR3 is CASSDGSTDMQNF. CDR3 DNA: TGCGCCAGCAGTGACGGCAGCACAGATATGCAGAATTTT.

Details on this clonotype: An end of the junction differs from the germline gene, which may be a read error. The V and J genes are TRBV11-2 and TRBJ2-1, with no clear D. CDR1 is SGHAT, CDR2 FQNNGV, per germline. There are 15 residues in the CDR3. The CDR3, as DNA: TGTGCCAGCACCCCTCTCACAAGATCCTACAATGAGCAATTCTTC. It encodes CASTPLTRSYNEQFF. Drawing the rest from reference TRBV11-2 and TRBJ2-1, the complete variable domain is EAGVAQSPRYKIIEKRQSVAFWCNPISGHATLYWYQQILGQGPKLLIQFQNNGVVDDSQLPKDRFSAERLKGVDSTLKIQPAKLEDSAVYLCASTPLTRSYNEQFFGPGTRLTVL.

For this clonotype: One end of the junction is discordant with germline, which a read error may explain. This chain connects TRBV29-1 to TRBJ2-7, with 9 bases fitting TRBD1. CDR1 is SQVTM, CDR2 ANQGSEA, per germline. This CDR3 has 15 residues. DNA for the CDR3: TGCAGCGCCAGGGACAGGGCTAAAGCAGGCCACAAGCAATACTTC. This gives the protein CSARDRAKAGHKQYF.

About this clonotype: Given the absence of the conserved phenylalanine or tryptophan at the CDR3 end, a read error is likely. The chain uses TRBV20-1 and TRBJ1-2; 7 nucleotides match TRBD1. The CDR3 length is 13 residues. CDR1 and CDR2 (germline): DFQATT, SNEGSKA (reference sequence). Here the CDR3 reads CSARTGASYGYTI. The CDR3 nucleotides are TGCAGTGCTAGAACAGGGGCTAGCTATGGTTACACCATC.

This clonotype was counted once. Possible read error: a much larger clone is one base away. This sequence joins TRBV7-2 and TRBJ2-7; the match to TRBD2 covers 8 bases. Looked up from germline, CDR1 is SGHTA and CDR2 is FQGNSA. CDR3 size: 15 residues. V lost 5 bases to trimming and J lost 4 bases; unmatched junction nucleotides: 10. The CDR3 DNA is TGTGCCAGCAGCCGACGAGCGGGAGAGATGTACGAGCAGTACTTC. The encoded protein is CASSRRAGEMYEQYF.

Many counts were recorded for this clonotype. This sequence joins TRBV20-1 and TRBJ1-6; 10 bases fit TRBD1. Germline-derived CDR1 and CDR2 are DFQATT and SNEGSKA (reference sequence). Trimming removed 6 bases from V and 5 bases from J; junction bases left unmatched: 7. This CDR3 spans 15 amino acids. The DNA of the CDR3 is TGCAGTGCGAGCAGACAGGGGGCGAATAATTCACCCCTCCACTTT. It specifies CSASRQGANNSPLHF.

This chain links TRBV11-3 with TRBJ1-1, with 9 bases identical to TRBD1. The CDR3 totals 14 residues. Germline-derived CDR1 and CDR2 are SGHNT and YENEEA. J lost 8 bases, V lost 2 bases, and 6 bases had no gene match. The chain's CDR3 is CASSLRSGQGEAFF. The CDR3, as DNA: TGTGCCAGCAGCTTAAGGTCGGGACAGGGCGAAGCTTTCTTT. The full variable domain, in which reference TRBV11-3 and TRBJ1-1 provide the parts outside the CDR3, is EAGVVQSPRYKIIEKKQPVAFWCNPISGHNTLYWYLQNLGQGPELLIRYENEEAVDDSQLPKDRFSAERLKGVDSTLKIQPAELGDSAVYLCASSLRSGQGEAFFGQGTRLTVV.

On this clonotype itself: Since a much larger clone is just one base distant, this may be a read error. The genes are TRBV24-1 and TRBJ2-1, with TRBD2 identical over 11 bases. CDR3 length: 16 amino acids. J lost 3 bases, V lost 3 bases, and 3 bases had no gene match. Germline CDR1 is KGHDR and CDR2 is SFDVKD. CDR3 sequence reads: CATSDVAGGVYNEQFF. The CDR3 DNA reads TGTGCCACCAGTGATGTAGCGGGAGGGGTCTACAATGAGCAGTTCTTC.